This T cell receptor (beta chain) comes out of a study of shared clonotypes between healthy human individuals. Clones were read by immunoSEQ multiplex PCR, and TCRdb kept only the in-frame ones, dropping some. Of approximately 2,000,000 clones in the sample, 85% to 95% were seen once. Division of CD4+ cells produced a CD45RA+ naive subset and a CD45RA-negative memory subset. The CDR3 runs to 12 residues. The germline gives CDR1 ENHRY, CDR2 SYGVKD. V was shortened by 5 bases and J by 4 bases, with 6 bases between the two germline ends. This chain connects TRBV10-3 to TRBJ1-3; D unclear. The sequencing input was naive CD4+ T cells from PBMCs. Regarding subset: CD45RA+ positively selected. This TCR was sampled from a man aged 18 to 30 in good health. Some clones in this sample may be carry-over from other donors' samples. This chain's CDR3 is CAISPTGNTIYF. In nucleotides, the CDR3 is TGTGCCATCAGTCCGACAGGAAACACCATATATTTT.